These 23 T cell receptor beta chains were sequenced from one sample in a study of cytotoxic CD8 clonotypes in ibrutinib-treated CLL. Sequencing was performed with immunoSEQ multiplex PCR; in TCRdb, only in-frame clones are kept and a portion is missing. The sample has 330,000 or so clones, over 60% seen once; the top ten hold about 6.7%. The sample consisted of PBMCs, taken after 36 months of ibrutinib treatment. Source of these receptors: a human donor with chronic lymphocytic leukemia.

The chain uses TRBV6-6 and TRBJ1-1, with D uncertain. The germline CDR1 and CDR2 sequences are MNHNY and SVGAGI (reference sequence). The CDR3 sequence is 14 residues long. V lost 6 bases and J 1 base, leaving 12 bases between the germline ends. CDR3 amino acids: CASSQSRGNTEAFF. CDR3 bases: TGTGCCAGCAGCCAATCCCGGGGGAACACTGAAGCTTTCTTT.

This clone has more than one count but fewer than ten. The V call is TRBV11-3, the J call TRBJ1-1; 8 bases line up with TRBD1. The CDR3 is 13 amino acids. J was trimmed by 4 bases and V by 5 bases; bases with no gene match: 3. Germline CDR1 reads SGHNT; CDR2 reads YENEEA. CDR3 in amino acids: CASSPTGGTEAFF. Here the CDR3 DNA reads TGTGCCAGCAGCCCAACAGGGGGCACTGAAGCTTTCTTT.

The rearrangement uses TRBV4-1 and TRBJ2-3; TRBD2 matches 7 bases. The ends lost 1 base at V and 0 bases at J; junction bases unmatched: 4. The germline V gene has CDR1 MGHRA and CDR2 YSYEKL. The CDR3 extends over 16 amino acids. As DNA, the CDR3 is TGCGCCAGCAGCCAAGGTCTAGCGGCTAGCACAGATACGCAGTATTTT. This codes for CASSQGLAASTDTQYF.

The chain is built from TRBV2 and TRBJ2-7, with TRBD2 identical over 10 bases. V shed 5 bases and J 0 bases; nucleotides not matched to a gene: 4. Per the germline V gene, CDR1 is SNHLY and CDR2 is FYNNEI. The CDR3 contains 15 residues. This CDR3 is CASSPSSGSSYEQYF. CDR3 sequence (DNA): TGTGCCAGCAGTCCCTCTAGCGGGAGCTCCTACGAGCAGTACTTC. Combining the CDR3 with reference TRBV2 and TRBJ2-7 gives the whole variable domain EPEVTQTPSHQVTQMGQEVILRCVPISNHLYFYWYRQILGQKVEFLVSFYNNEISEKSEIFDDQFSVERPDGSNFTLKIRSTKLEDSAMYFCASSPSSGSSYEQYFGPGTRLTVT.

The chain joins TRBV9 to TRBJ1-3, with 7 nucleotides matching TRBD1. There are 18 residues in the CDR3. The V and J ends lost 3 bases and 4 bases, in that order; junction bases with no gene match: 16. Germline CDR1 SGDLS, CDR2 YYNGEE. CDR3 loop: CASSGPRRGQLSGNTIYF. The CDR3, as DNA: TGTGCCAGCAGCGGCCCCCGTAGGGGGCAACTCTCCGGAAACACCATATATTTT.

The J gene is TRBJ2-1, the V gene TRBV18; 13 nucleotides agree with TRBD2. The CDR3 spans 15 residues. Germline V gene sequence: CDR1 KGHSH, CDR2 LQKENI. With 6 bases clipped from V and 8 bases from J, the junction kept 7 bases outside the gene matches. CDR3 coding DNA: TGTGCCAGCTCGCTTATCGGACTAGCGGGGGATGAGCAGTTCTTC. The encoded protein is CASSLIGLAGDEQFF.

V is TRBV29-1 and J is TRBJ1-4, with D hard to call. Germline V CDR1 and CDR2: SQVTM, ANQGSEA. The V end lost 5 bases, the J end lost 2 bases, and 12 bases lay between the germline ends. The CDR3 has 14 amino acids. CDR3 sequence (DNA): TGCAGCGTTTCCGAGGGCTGGACTAATGAAAAACTGTTTTTT. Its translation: CSVSEGWTNEKLFF.

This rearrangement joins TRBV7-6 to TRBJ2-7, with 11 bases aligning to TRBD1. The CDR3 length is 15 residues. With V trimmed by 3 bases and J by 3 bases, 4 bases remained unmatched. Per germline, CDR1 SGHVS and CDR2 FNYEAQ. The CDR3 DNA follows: TGTGCCAGCAGCTTGGGACAGGGGGAAGGCTACGAGCAGTACTTC. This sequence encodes CASSLGQGEGYEQYF.

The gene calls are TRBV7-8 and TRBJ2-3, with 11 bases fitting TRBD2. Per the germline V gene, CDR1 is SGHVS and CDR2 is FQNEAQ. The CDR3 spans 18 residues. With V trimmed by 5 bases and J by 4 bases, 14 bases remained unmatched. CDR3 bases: TGTGCCAGCAGCCCTTGGGGCTATAGCGGGAGGGCCGCAGATACGCAGTATTTT. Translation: CASSPWGYSGRAADTQYF.

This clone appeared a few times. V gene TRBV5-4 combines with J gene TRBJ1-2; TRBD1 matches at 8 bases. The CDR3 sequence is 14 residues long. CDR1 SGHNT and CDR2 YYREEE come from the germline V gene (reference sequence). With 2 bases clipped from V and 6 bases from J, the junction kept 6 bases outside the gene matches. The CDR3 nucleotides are TGTGCCAGCAGCTTTGTCAGGGGGCAGGATGGCTACACCTTC. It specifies CASSFVRGQDGYTF.

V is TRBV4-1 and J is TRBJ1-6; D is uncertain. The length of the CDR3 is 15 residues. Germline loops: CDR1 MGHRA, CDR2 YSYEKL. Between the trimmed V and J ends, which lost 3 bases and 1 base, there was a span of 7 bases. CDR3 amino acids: CASSHHLSYNSPLHF. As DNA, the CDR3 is TGCGCCAGCAGCCACCACCTGTCCTATAATTCACCCCTCCACTTT.

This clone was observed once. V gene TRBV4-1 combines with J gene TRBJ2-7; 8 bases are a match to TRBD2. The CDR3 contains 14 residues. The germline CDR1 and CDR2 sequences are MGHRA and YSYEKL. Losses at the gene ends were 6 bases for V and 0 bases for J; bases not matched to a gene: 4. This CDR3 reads CASRPGGGSYEQYF. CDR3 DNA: TGCGCCAGCAGACCCGGGGGGGGCTCCTACGAGCAGTACTTC.

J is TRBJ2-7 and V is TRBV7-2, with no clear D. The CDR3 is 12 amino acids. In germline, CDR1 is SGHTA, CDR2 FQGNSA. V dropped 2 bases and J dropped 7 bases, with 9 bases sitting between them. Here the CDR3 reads CASSLSEWEQYF. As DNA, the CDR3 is TGTGCCAGCAGCTTATCCGAGTGGGAGCAGTACTTC.

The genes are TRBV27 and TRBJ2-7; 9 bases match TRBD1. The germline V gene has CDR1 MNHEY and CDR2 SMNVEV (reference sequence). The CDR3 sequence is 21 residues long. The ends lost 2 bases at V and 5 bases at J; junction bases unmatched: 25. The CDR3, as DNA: TGTGCCAGCAGTTTACTCGTTCCCCACACCCGCCTCCGGGACAGGGAGCACGAGCAGTACTTC. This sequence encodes CASSLLVPHTRLRDREHEQYF.

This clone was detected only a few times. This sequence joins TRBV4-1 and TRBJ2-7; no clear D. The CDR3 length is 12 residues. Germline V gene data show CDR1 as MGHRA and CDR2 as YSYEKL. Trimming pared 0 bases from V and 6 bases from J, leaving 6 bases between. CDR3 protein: CASSQEWGEQYF. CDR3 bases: TGCGCCAGCAGCCAAGAGTGGGGCGAGCAGTACTTC.

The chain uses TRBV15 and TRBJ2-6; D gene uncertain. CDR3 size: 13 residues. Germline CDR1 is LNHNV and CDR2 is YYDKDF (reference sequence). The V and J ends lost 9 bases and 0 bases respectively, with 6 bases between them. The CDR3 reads CATSTSGANVLTF. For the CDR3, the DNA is TGTGCCACTTCAACCTCTGGGGCCAACGTCCTGACTTTC.

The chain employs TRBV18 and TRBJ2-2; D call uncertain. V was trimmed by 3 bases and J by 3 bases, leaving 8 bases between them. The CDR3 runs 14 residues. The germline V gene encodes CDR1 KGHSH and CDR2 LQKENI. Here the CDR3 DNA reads TGTGCCAGCTCACCGGGCAGACACACCGGGGAGCTGTTTTTT. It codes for CASSPGRHTGELFF. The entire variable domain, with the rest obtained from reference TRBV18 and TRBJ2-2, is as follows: NAGVMQNPRHLVRRRGQEARLRCSPMKGHSHVYWYRQLPEEGLKFMVYLQKENIIDESGMPKERFSAEFPKEGPSILRIQQVVRGDSAAYFCASSPGRHTGELFFGEGSRLTVL.

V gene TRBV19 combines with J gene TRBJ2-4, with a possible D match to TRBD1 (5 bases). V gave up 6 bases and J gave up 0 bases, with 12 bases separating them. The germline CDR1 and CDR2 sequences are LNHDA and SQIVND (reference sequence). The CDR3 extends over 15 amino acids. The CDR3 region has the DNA TGTGCCAGTAGCGACAGCATTCTAGCCAAAAACATTCAGTACTTC. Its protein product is CASSDSILAKNIQYF.

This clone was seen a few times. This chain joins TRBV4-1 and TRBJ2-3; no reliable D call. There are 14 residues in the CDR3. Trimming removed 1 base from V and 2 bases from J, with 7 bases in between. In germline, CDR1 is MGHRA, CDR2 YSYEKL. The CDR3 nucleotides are TGCGCCAGCAGCCAAGGGGAAGACACAGATACGCAGTATTTT. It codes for CASSQGEDTDTQYF.

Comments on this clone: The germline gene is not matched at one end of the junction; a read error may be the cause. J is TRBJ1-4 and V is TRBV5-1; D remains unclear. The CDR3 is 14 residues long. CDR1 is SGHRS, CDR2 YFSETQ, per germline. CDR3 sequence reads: CAGSFDSTNEKLFF. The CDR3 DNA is TGCGCCGGCAGCTTTGATTCAACTAATGAAAAACTGTTTTTT.

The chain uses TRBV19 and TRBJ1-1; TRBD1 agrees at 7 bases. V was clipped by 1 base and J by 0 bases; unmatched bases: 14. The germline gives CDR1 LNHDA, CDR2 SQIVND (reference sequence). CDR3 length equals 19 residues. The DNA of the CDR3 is TGTGCCAGTAGTATAGCATACCCTCGGACAGGAACCATGAACACTGAAGCTTTCTTT. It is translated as CASSIAYPRTGTMNTEAFF.

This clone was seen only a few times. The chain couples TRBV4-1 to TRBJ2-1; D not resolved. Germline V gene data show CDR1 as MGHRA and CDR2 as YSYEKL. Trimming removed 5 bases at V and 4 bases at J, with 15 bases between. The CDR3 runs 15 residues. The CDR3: CASSNGRPVYNEQFF. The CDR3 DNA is TGCGCCAGCAGCAACGGCCGCCCGGTTTACAATGAGCAGTTCTTC.

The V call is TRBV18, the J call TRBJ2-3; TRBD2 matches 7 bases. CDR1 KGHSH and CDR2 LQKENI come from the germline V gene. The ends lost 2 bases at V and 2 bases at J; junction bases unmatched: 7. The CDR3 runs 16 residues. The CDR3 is CASSPRRSGSTDTQYF. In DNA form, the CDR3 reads TGTGCCAGCTCACCAAGGCGTAGCGGGTCCACAGATACGCAGTATTTT.